These T cell receptor beta chains were read from a single sample in a study of cytomegalovirus exposure and HLA in healthy donors. The repertoire was sequenced with immunoSEQ multiplex PCR; TCRdb's copy has only in-frame clones and lacks some. The repertoire has about 150,000 clones, approximately 86% of them found once; the top ten carry about 1.9%. Sequences were obtained from PBMCs. These receptors originate from a human donor in good health. CDR3s leave out the opening cysteine and the closing phenylalanine or tryptophan.

14,TRBV11-2,TRBJ2-1,ASSLGGGKAYNEQF
14,TRBV11-2,TRBJ2-7,ASSLGTSGIYYEQY
12,TRBV2,TRBJ2-3,ASSRPVSTDTQY
13,TRBV6-6,TRBJ2-7,ASRPTSFGPYEQY
12,TRBV11-2,TRBJ2-3,ASSLGRGTDTQY
15,TRBV9,TRBJ1-2,ASSQNAQGHRNYGYT
10,TRBV30,TRBJ2-2,AWSSGAGELF
15,TRBV4-1,TRBJ2-1,ASSQVSGDREKKGLF
15,TRBV7-3,TRBJ2-1,ASSLLRTSGTYNEQF
12,TRBV18,TRBJ2-4,ASSPGQGENIQY
15,TRBV27,TRBJ2-1,ASRIGTSGSFYNEQF
11,TRBV28,TRBJ2-7,ASSFTRDYEQY
9,TRBV2,TRBJ2-7,ASSEGFSQY
13,TRBV11-2,TRBJ2-6,ASSFTNSGANVLT